This T cell receptor beta chain was found in a study of blood T cell repertoires in COVID-19. Study in general: Some COVID-19 samples were acute and others convalescent; all came from the United States, Italy and Spain. Sources were T cells, B-cell-depleted T cells, or PBMCs; the material itself was cDNA or gDNA.

CDR1 and CDR2 from the germline V gene are SGHTS and YDEGEE. The CDR3 is 15 residues long. V lost 2 bases and J lost 10; bases outside the gene matches: 8. The assay was immunoSEQ multiplex PCR, and TCRdb's table has in-frame clones only and misses some. The sample lists some 200,000 clones; about four fifths were seen once. Source material: peripheral blood. The TCR sequence derives from a woman between 40 and 55 years old with acute or convalescent COVID-19. The rearrangement joins TRBV5-8 to TRBJ1-6; TRBD1 aligns across 8 bases. CDR3 in amino acids: CASSFGQGFRSPLHF. The CDR3 coding sequence is TGTGCCAGCAGCTTCGGACAGGGCTTTCGATCACCCCTCCACTTT.